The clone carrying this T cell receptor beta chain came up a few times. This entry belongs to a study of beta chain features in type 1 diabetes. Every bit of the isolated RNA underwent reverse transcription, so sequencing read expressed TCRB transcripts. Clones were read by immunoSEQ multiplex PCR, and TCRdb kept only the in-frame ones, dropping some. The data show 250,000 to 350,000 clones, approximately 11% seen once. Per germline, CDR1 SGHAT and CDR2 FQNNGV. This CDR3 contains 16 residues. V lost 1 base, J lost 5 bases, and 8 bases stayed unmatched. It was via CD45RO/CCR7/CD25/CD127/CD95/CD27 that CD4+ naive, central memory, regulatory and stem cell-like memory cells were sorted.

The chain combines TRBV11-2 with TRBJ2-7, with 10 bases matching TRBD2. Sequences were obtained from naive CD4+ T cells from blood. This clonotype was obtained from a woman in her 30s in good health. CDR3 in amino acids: CASSLVAASGSHEQYF. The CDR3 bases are TGTGCCAGCAGCTTAGTAGCGGCTAGCGGGAGCCACGAGCAGTACTTC. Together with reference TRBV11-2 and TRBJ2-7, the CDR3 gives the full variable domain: EAGVAQSPRYKIIEKRQSVAFWCNPISGHATLYWYQQILGQGPKLLIQFQNNGVVDDSQLPKDRFSAERLKGVDSTLKIQPAKLEDSAVYLCASSLVAASGSHEQYFGPGTRLTVT.